Sequencing of this TCR beta chain was carried out in a study of shared clonotypes between healthy human individuals. Study overall: The donor group consisted of a couple of women and a few men, aged 18 to 49.

V trimming: 4 bases; J trimming: 2 bases; junction bases outside the gene matches: 14. Looked up from germline, CDR1 is SEHNR and CDR2 is FQNEAQ (reference sequence). CDR3 size: 18 residues. Naive CD8 cells were CD45RO-negative, positively selected for CCR7, excluding terminally differentiated effector memory CD45RA+ cells. Libraries were prepared by immunoSEQ multiplex PCR; TCRdb keeps only in-frame clonotypes and omits some of them. The table lists approximately 840,000 clones, roughly 96% of them singletons, with less than 0.25% in the top ten. This receptor was identified in a man aged 30 to 39 in good health. The sample consisted of naive CD8+ T cells sorted from blood. The rearrangement joins TRBV7-9 to TRBJ2-7; 10 nucleotides align to TRBD1. CDR3 nucleotide sequence: TGTGCCAGCAGCTCTCCGGGACAGGGGATTGAATTGGCCTACGAGCAGTACTTC. Translated: CASSSPGQGIELAYEQYF.